This record covers a single TCR beta chain. The data were obtained in a study of T cell changes during pregnancy in multiple sclerosis. V shed 5 bases, J shed 4 bases, and the junction held 7 bases outside the gene matches. The CDR3 is 14 residues long. The V gene's germline CDR1 is PRHDT and CDR2 FYEKMQ (reference sequence). Produced via immunoSEQ multiplex PCR; TCRdb's table is partial and in-frame only. The sample comprises more than 15,000 clones, approximately 90% of which are singletons, and approximately 7.4% rests with the top ten. The origin of this receptor is a female donor in good health, enrolled as a control in a pregnancy study. The V and J genes are TRBV13 and TRBJ1-1, with 7 nucleotides matching TRBD1. This material consisted of CD8+ T cells from peripheral blood mononuclear cells, taken in the second trimester of pregnancy. The CDR3 reads CASSHDRESTEAFF. The CDR3 DNA follows: TGTGCCAGCAGCCACGACAGGGAGAGCACTGAAGCTTTCTTT.